The rows below give T cell receptor beta chains drawn from one sample of a study of blood T cell repertoires in COVID-19. Assay used: immunoSEQ multiplex PCR; TCRdb lists only in-frame clones, some missing. The table records 200,000 to 250,000 clones, under 90% of them present only once. The source material was peripheral blood. The receptors were gathered from a young man with active or convalescent COVID-19. Both conserved end residues are trimmed from each CDR3. The order of the fields is J gene, CDR3 length, V gene, CDR3 protein.

TRBJ1-2 12 TRBV6-6 ASSYGDSLYGYT
TRBJ1-1 11 TRBV5-1 ASSPRDSTEAF
TRBJ1-4 12 TRBV3-1/TRBV3-2 ASSQDIRGEQLF
TRBJ2-7 8 TRBV28 ASSTSQQY
TRBJ2-2 14 TRBV5-1 ASSSRTGGGTGELF
TRBJ1-2 7 TRBV12-3/TRBV12-4 ASSALGD
TRBJ2-5 14 TRBV6-6 ASSYGVTGLVETQY
TRBJ1-4 13 TRBV2 ASRASTATNEKLF
TRBJ2-2 12 TRBV6-5 ASSRTSPNGELF
TRBJ1-4 12 TRBV11-2 ASSLSGVTEKLF
TRBJ2-7 13 TRBV19 ASSIGQTPSYEQY
TRBJ1-1 12 TRBV19 ASSPRLGNTEAF
TRBJ2-1 11 TRBV4-1 ASSPGARLGQF
TRBJ1-2 14 TRBV19 ASNRDRGRAGYGYT
TRBJ2-2 11 TRBV7-9 ASNDRGTGELF
TRBJ1-1 13 TRBV9 ASSTPNEGVGEAF